This T cell receptor (beta chain) was recovered during a study of cytomegalovirus exposure and HLA in healthy donors. Study overall: Within the Caucasian-associated ancestry cluster were around 81% of the approximately 400 genotyped donors. Whole-study findings and limits: In a later analysis, a missense DCLRE1C variant was linked to TCR beta V- and J-gene trimming. When a later analysis compared HLA-associated TCR beta chains with equally common others, the HLA-associated chains turned out to be more clonally expanded and to have lower generation probabilities.

Remarks on this clone: Its target is unknown.

PCR primers comprised 60 Vbeta and 13 Jbeta primers. TCRdb keeps only in-frame clones here, not all; method: immunoSEQ multiplex PCR. The sample carries about 160,000 clones, roughly 81% recorded once. This TCR was sampled from a woman aged 45-65 years in good health and CMV-seronegative. Material: PBMCs.

The CDR3 loop is CASSFGGDTEAFF. The CDR3 DNA reads TGCGCCAGCAGCTTCGGGGGAGACACTGAAGCTTTCTTT. The V gene is TRBV5-1, the J gene TRBJ1-1, with a weak D call TRBD1 (5 bases). V was shortened by 2 bases and J by 3 bases, with 8 bases between the two germline ends. Germline-derived CDR1 and CDR2 are SGHRS and YFSETQ. The CDR3 is made up of 13 amino acids.